This TCR beta chain was sequenced during a study of cytomegalovirus exposure and HLA in healthy donors. The study ran its PCR with 60 Vbeta and 13 Jbeta primers. Clones were read by immunoSEQ multiplex PCR, and TCRdb kept only the in-frame ones, dropping some. The sample contains around 140,000 clones, more than 75% of which appear only once. Looked up from germline, CDR1 is MNHEY and CDR2 is SMNVEV (reference sequence). This CDR3 has 12 residues. V was cut by 3 bases and J by 4 bases, with 6 bases left in between. J is TRBJ2-5 and V is TRBV27; D perhaps matches TRBD1 (5 bases). The specimen was PBMCs. The sequence came from a woman in her forties or fifties in good health and CMV-seropositive. The CDR3 DNA follows: TGTGCCAGCAGTTTTGGGGCAGAGACCCAGTACTTC. It encodes CASSFGAETQYF.